Each of the 13 T cell receptor beta chains below was sequenced from the same sample in a study of blood T cell repertoires in COVID-19. The method was immunoSEQ multiplex PCR; TCRdb's version includes in-frame clones alone and lacks a portion of them. The data show approximately 59,000 clones, over 80% seen once. Material for sequencing was peripheral blood. The receptors here all came from an elderly woman with acute or convalescent COVID-19.

This chain connects TRBV7-9 to TRBJ2-5, with D possibly matching TRBD2 (6 bases). CDR1 is SEHNR and CDR2 is FQNEAQ in the germline V gene (reference sequence). CDR3 length: 13 amino acids. Trimming removed 5 bases from V and 1 base from J, with 8 bases in between. As DNA, the CDR3 is TGTGCCAGCAGCATGGGACTCCAAGAGACCCAGTACTTC. As protein: CASSMGLQETQYF. The variable domain in full, with the rest retrieved from reference TRBV7-9 and TRBJ2-5, is DTGVSQNPRHKITKRGQNVTFRCDPISEHNRLYWYRQTLGQGPEFLTYFQNEAQLEKSRLLSDRFSAERPKGSFSTLEIQRTEQGDSAMYLCASSMGLQETQYFGPGTRLLVL.

The chain employs TRBV7-2 and TRBJ1-3; D is uncertain. V shed 8 bases and J shed 0 bases, with 5 bases lying between them. The CDR3 contains 12 residues. Per the germline V gene, CDR1 is SGHTA and CDR2 is FQGNSA. Here the CDR3 reads CASSLSGNTIYF. DNA of the CDR3: TGTGCCAGCTCCCTCTCTGGAAACACCATATATTTT. The variable domain in full, completed from reference TRBV7-2 and TRBJ1-3, reads GAGVSQSPSNKVTEKGKDVELRCDPISGHTALYWYRQSLGQGLEFLIYFQGNSAPDKSGLPSDRFSAERTGGSVSTLTIQRTQQEDSAVYLCASSLSGNTIYFGEGSWLTVV.

This chain links TRBV6-2 or TRBV6-3 with TRBJ1-3; D call uncertain. The CDR3 runs 16 residues. Germline assignment: CDR1 MNHEY and CDR2 SVGEGT. The V gene lost 2 bases and the J gene lost 0 bases, with 11 bases spanning the gap. This CDR3 is CASSYQAATSGNTIYF. Here the CDR3 DNA reads TGTGCCAGCAGTTACCAGGCAGCAACCTCTGGAAACACCATATATTTT.

The CDR3 loop reads CASRSPGYQETQYF. The DNA of the CDR3 is TGTGCCAGCAGGTCACCGGGATACCAAGAGACCCAGTACTTC. The rearrangement links TRBV7-2 to TRBJ2-5, with TRBD2 as a possible D gene (5 bases). Germline CDR1 and CDR2: SGHTA and FQGNSA. V lost 6 bases and J lost 0, with 11 bases in between. The CDR3 loop spans 14 amino acids.

The V call is TRBV4-1, the J call TRBJ2-5, with 7 bases that match TRBD2. Looked up from germline, CDR1 is MGHRA and CDR2 is YSYEKL. The V and J ends lost 5 bases and 1 base, in that order; junction bases with no gene match: 4. This CDR3 comprises 14 residues. DNA for the CDR3: TGCGCCAGCAGCGTGGGGGGGACCCAAGAGACCCAGTACTTC. This encodes CASSVGGTQETQYF.

V and J are TRBV4-1 and TRBJ2-7, with 8 bases lining up with TRBD1. The CDR3 has 15 residues. Unmatched junction bases numbered 8, after V lost 4 bases and J lost 3 bases. Germline V gene sequence: CDR1 MGHRA, CDR2 YSYEKL. The CDR3 DNA reads TGCGCCAGCAGCCCCGAAGGACAGGGTGGCTACGAGCAGTACTTC. Protein: CASSPEGQGGYEQYF.

The gene calls are TRBV6-5 and TRBJ2-7; 8 positions agree with TRBD2. Germline V gene data show CDR1 as MNHEY and CDR2 as SVGAGI. Unmatched junction bases numbered 9, after V lost 6 bases and J lost 2 bases. The CDR3 spans 15 residues. The CDR3 reads CASRPTSGLTYEQYF. The CDR3 nucleotides read TGTGCCAGCAGGCCCACTAGCGGACTAACCTACGAGCAGTACTTC.

The chain has TRBV10-3 and TRBJ1-2; 9 bases map to TRBD1. CDR3 length equals 15 residues. J lost 8 bases, V lost 11 bases, and 18 bases had no gene match. Germline V gene data show CDR1 as ENHRY and CDR2 as SYGVKD. The CDR3 reads CALRGRTGAGWGYTF. The CDR3 nucleotides read TGTGCCCTAAGGGGGAGGACAGGGGCAGGATGGGGCTACACCTTC.

The chain employs TRBV5-1 and TRBJ2-2; 10 bases align to TRBD2. CDR3 length: 16 residues. Germline CDR1 SGHRS, CDR2 YFSETQ. V was clipped by 0 bases and J by 7 bases; unmatched bases: 6. CDR3 DNA: TGCGCCAGCAGCTTGGTGTTAGCGGGAGGTGACGGGGAGCTGTTTTTT. This encodes CASSLVLAGGDGELFF. Using reference TRBV5-1 and TRBJ2-2 for the parts outside the CDR3, the full variable domain is KAGVTQTPRYLIKTRGQQVTLSCSPISGHRSVSWYQQTPGQGLQFLFEYFSETQRNKGNFPGRFSGRQFSNSRSEMNVSTLELGDSALYLCASSLVLAGGDGELFFGEGSRLTVL.

The chain uses TRBV4-2 and TRBJ2-1; no firm D call. Per germline, CDR1 LGHNA and CDR2 YNFKEQ. The CDR3 extends over 15 amino acids. V was shortened by 0 bases and J by 0 bases, with 6 bases between the two germline ends. CDR3 sequence reads: CASSQELASYNEQFF. The CDR3 DNA follows: TGTGCCAGCAGCCAAGAATTAGCCTCCTACAATGAGCAGTTCTTC.

Only one count was recorded for this clone. V usage is TRBV9 and J usage is TRBJ2-2, with 9 bases matching TRBD1. The length of the CDR3 is 18 residues. With 3 bases clipped from V and 4 bases from J, the junction kept 13 bases outside the gene matches. Per the germline V gene, CDR1 is SGDLS and CDR2 is YYNGEE. In DNA form, the CDR3 reads TGTGCCAGCAGCGCAACTCTGGCCGGGACAGGGTTCACCGGGGAGCTGTTTTTT. It is translated as CASSATLAGTGFTGELFF.

The V gene is TRBV19, the J gene TRBJ1-1; possibly TRBD1 for D (5 bases). V shed 2 bases and J shed 9 bases, with 10 bases lying between them. The CDR3 sequence is 12 residues long. Germline V gene sequence: CDR1 LNHDA, CDR2 SQIVND (reference sequence). As DNA, the CDR3 is TGTGCCAGTAGTATAAGGGAGGGGCAAGCTTTCTTT. Residues: CASSIREGQAFF.

This clone was seen more than once but under ten times. The chain links TRBV18 to TRBJ1-1; D uncertain. Germline V CDR1 and CDR2: KGHSH, LQKENI. With 4 bases removed from V and 3 bases from J, the gap between germline ends came to 12 bases. The CDR3 length is 14 residues. CDR3 bases: TGTGCCAGCTCACATCAAATAGCGGACACTGAAGCTTTCTTT. It is translated as CASSHQIADTEAFF.